This TCR beta chain was recovered during a study of T-cell memory formation after mild COVID-19. Study in general: In these data, TCR clusters were largely donor specific.

Points on this clonotype: What it recognizes is unknown.

TCRdb reprocessed the 5' RACE reads with MiXCR, giving one entry per CDR3 protein. The data hold some 150,000 distinct CDR3 sequences, with about a fifth observed a single time. This CDR3 contains 17 residues. With 5 bases clipped from V and 6 bases from J, the junction kept 12 bases outside the gene matches. The germline V gene encodes CDR1 SGHTA and CDR2 FQGNSA. Study-wide results and caveats: The study found contracting CD4+ clones mainly in CM and EM and contracting CD8+ clones in EMRA. There was a balanced CD4/CD8 profile in clones contracting day 15 to 85, and later expanders leaned CD4+. The study detected some responding clones in pre-infection memory, suggesting cross-reactive memory joined.

The source is an adult woman who had mild COVID-19 (a few samples of this study predate the infection). Cell type and time point are not known. Sequencing used PBMCs or a T cell subset sorted from them (not recorded which). V usage is TRBV7-2 and J usage is TRBJ2-1; 11 bases are a match to TRBD2. CDR3 loop: CASSPHGSGRAGNEQFF. As DNA, the CDR3 is TGTGCCAGCAGCCCCCATGGTAGCGGGAGGGCGGGCAATGAGCAGTTCTTC.